This T cell receptor beta chain was captured by sequencing in a study of blood T cells in healthy people across ages. Study-level results: TCR beta diversity per million T cells fell roughly linearly with age.

The authors ran a second PCR of about 6 to 11 cycles using a sample-barcoded 5' primer and a J-beta primer mix. TCRdb re-called the 5' RACE reads with MiXCR, one entry per CDR3 protein. The data show over 1.5 million distinct CDR3 sequences, with around half seen just once and less than 2.5% held by the top ten. This clonotype was counted between two and nine times. The antigen is not known. PBMCs, at least 7 million per sample, were isolated. CDR3 length equals 11 residues. V lost 6 bases and J lost 7, with 6 bases in between. The TCR was taken from a woman between 35 and 50 years old in good health. The V call is TRBV12-3 or TRBV12-4, the J call TRBJ1-4, with D tentatively TRBD1 (5 bases). What was sequenced was blood. The CDR3 nucleotides read TGTGCCAGCAGGGGGCTTGAAAAACTGTTTTTT. This codes for CASRGLEKLFF.